This T cell receptor (beta chain) is drawn from a study of blood T cell repertoires in COVID-19. Study details: Collection of acute and convalescent COVID-19 samples took place in the United States, Italy and Spain. PBMCs, B-cell-depleted T cells, or T cells were the source of the cDNA or gDNA that made up the material.

Produced via immunoSEQ multiplex PCR; TCRdb's table is partial and in-frame only. The data hold hundreds of thousands of clones, with around nine tenths observed a single time. Seattle patients were enrolled while actively infected and followed longitudinally. The V end was cut by 5 bases, the J end by 6 bases, with 14 bases between. This CDR3 is built from 13 residues. Germline V gives CDR1 SQVTM, CDR2 ANQGSEA. This clone was seen more than once but under ten times. The sequencing input was peripheral blood. The sequence was obtained from a woman in her 70s with COVID-19, enrolled during active disease. The rearrangement links TRBV29-1 to TRBJ1-5; perhaps TRBD1 as D (5 bases). In DNA form, the CDR3 reads TGCAGCGTTAGATTAGGGGTGGGTCAGCCCCAGCATTTT. It codes for CSVRLGVGQPQHF.